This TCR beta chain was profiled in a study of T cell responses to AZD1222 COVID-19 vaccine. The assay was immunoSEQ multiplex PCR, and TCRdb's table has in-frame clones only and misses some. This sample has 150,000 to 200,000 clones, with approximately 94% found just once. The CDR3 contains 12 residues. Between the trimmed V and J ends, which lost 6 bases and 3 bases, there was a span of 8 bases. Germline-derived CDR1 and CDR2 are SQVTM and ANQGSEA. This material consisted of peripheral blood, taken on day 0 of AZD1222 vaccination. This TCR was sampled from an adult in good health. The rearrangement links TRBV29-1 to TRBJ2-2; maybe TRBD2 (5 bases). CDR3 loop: CSVEEDTGELFF. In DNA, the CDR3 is TGCAGCGTCGAGGAGGACACCGGGGAGCTGTTTTTT.